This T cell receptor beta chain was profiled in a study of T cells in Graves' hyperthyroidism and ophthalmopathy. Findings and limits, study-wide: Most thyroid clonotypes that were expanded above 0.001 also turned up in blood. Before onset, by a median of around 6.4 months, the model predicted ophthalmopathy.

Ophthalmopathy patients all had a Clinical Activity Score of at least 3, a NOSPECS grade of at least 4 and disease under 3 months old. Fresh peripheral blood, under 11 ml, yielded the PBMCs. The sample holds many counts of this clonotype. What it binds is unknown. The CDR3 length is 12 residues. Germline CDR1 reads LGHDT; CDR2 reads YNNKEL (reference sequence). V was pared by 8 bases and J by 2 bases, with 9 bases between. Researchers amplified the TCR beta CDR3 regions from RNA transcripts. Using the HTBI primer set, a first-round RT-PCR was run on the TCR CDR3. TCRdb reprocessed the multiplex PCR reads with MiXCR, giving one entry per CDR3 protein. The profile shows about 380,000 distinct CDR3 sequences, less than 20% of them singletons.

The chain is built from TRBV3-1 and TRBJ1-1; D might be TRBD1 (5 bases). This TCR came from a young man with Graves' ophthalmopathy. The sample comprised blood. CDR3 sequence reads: CASERDNTEAFF. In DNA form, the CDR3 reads TGTGCCAGCGAGAGGGACAACACTGAAGCTTTCTTT.